This TCR beta chain was found in a study of blood T cell repertoires in COVID-19 (dated by TCRdb to about 2020). Study-level background: The collaborator samples originated in the United States, Italy and Spain and spanned the acute and convalescent phases of COVID-19. The repertoires were made available in a free public database intended to serve as a resource for research on the immune response to SARS-CoV-2. The samples were drawn from two sources: the first 160 participants of the ongoing ImmuneRACE study, and 1,000 to 1,500 subjects contributed by 6 global collaborators. Where HLA class I and class II types were available, the types were taken from metadata supplied by the sample provider, not from assay-based typing. The material from the prospective study consisted of cDNA or gDNA derived from T cells, B-cell-depleted T cells, or PBMCs. The dataset comprised deeply sampled blood TCRbeta repertoires from subjects exposed to, actively infected with, or recovered from COVID-19. The sample metadata nearly always contained a de-identified subject ID, COVID-19 status, age in years and sex. Overall results and qualifications from the work: The quantity of clinical and demographic metadata differed by source and by participant and was supplied without curation.

As to this clone: Its antigen is still unknown. Nothing much larger sits one base from this clone, and base qualities are not available.

The immunoSEQ Assay, a bias-controlled multiplex PCR, was used to amplify TCRbeta CDR3 regions from genomic DNA. Concerning the study's data processing: The number of nucleated cells in each sample was estimated from the amplification of reference gene primers within the assay. To quantify the absolute abundance of each unique TCRbeta CDR3 rearrangement, sequence reads were collapsed and filtered. For each sample, productive Simpson clonality was calculated as the square root of Simpson's diversity index over productive rearrangements. TCRdb took over this immuneACCESS table, retaining in-frame rearrangements with V and J assigned. Such tables are incomplete; in checked studies, under half of the missing clones stem from an unresolved V gene, and the remainder is unexplained. The V and J calls and clone size come from that table; D and trimming were worked out from the DNA. This sample gives approximately 200,000 clones in total; 70% to 90% of them show up just once. The ten largest clones add up to 3% to 3.5% of the sample.

CDR3 length: 17 amino acids, cysteine to phenylalanine. Just the 51-base CDR3 DNA is kept, in frame starting at base 1. Deletion took 7 bases off V and 0 bases off J, with a span of 19 bases between the germline ends. CDR1 and CDR2 (PRHDT, FYEKMQ) derive from the germline V gene (reference sequence). The collaborating institutions used their own protocols to collect whole blood in K2EDTA tubes. For TCRbeta analysis, collaborator samples were shipped as frozen whole blood, as isolated PBMCs, or as DNA extracted from either sample type. The receptor's source is a man aged 55-75 years with acute or convalescent COVID-19. The specimen sequenced was peripheral blood. The rearranged segments are TRBV13 and TRBJ1-3, and possibly TRBD1, on 6 matching bases. The nucleotides read TGTGCCAGCACCCTCGGCGGGGGGCGAAGCTCTGGAAACACCATATATTTT. This yields the protein CASTLGGGRSSGNTIYF.